The 17 T cell receptor beta chains below were found in one sample sequenced in a study of tumor-infiltrating lymphocytes in primary liver carcinoma. Reverse transcription of 500 to 650 ng total RNA with a constant-region primer produced TCR beta cDNA. Three rounds of nested multiplex PCR with slightly modified ARM-PCR produced TCR beta libraries. It was with TRBV1-TRBV30 forward primers and a C-beta reverse primer that the first two PCR rounds were run, at 10 to 11 cycles each. Using its own MiXCR run on the multiplex PCR reads, TCRdb lists one record per CDR3 protein. Of roughly 32,000 distinct CDR3 sequences detected, roughly two thirds appear once; the ten largest clones hold 25% to 35%. Taking about 17-32 mg of unsorted bulk tissue, the authors co-extracted RNA and DNA. Input material: liver tumor tissue from sampling region 3. Subset described: tumor region T3, left-lateral pole. The receptors shown here come from a woman aged 30 to 39 with primary liver carcinoma and hepatitis B virus infection.

A word on this clonotype: At one boundary the junction diverges from the germline segment, which might be a read error. This chain connects TRBV7-8 to TRBJ1-1; unclear D gene. Looked up from germline, CDR1 is SGHVS and CDR2 is FQNEAQ. There are 14 residues in the CDR3. This chain's CDR3 is CASTPGTANTEASF. The CDR3 DNA sequence: TGTGCCAGCACCCCTGGAACCGCGAACACTGAAGCTTCCTTT.

This clonotype showed up just a few times. A much larger clone sits a single nucleotide away, making a read error possible. CDR3: CASSKDRGTTDMQYF. The CDR3 DNA reads as TGTGCCAGCAGCAAGGACAGGGGGACCACAGATATGCAGTATTTT. The chain employs TRBV11-2 and TRBJ2-3; 10 bases line up with TRBD1. This CDR3 comprises 15 residues. Looked up from germline, CDR1 is SGHAT and CDR2 is FQNNGV.

Concerning this clonotype: Because it lacks the conserved phenylalanine or tryptophan at the end, this CDR3 is likely a read error. Because the CDR3's place on the DNA is in doubt, the DNA is left out and the CDR3 is given as listed by TCRdb. V usage is TRBV7-8 and J usage is TRBJ1-2; the DNA was not used to check the table's D call, TRBD1. The CDR3 comprises 14 residues, both ends counted. Germline lookup yields CDR1 SGHVS and CDR2 FQNEAQ. The chain's CDR3 is CASSSGRGSYGYTY.

Worth noting for this clonotype: At one boundary the junction diverges from the germline segment, which might be a read error. V is TRBV5-4 and J is TRBJ1-4, with D possibly TRBD1 on 5 matching bases. CDR1 SGHNT and CDR2 YYREEE come from the germline V gene (reference sequence). The CDR3 consists of 15 residues. The CDR3 DNA follows: TGTGCCAGTAGCTTCAAGAGGGGACTTAATGAAAAACTGTTTTTT. Its protein product is CASSFKRGLNEKLFF. Full variable domain (remainder filled in from reference TRBV5-4 and TRBJ1-4): ETGVTQSPTHLIKTRGQQVTLRCSSQSGHNTVSWYQQALGQGPQFIFQYYREEENGRGNFPPRFSGLQFPNYSSELNVNALELDDSALYLCASSFKRGLNEKLFFGSGTQLSVL.

Of note for this clonotype: Its ends do not fully match the called genes, so a read error is possible. The chain couples TRBV12-3 or TRBV12-4 to TRBJ2-1, with D possibly matching TRBD2 (6 bases). The CDR3 spans 15 residues. The CDR3 here is CASTRTGGGNNEQFF. The CDR3 nucleotides are TGCGCCAGCACCAGGACTGGCGGAGGGAACAATGAGCAGTTCTTC.

The V call is TRBV11-3, the J call TRBJ2-1, with TRBD2 matching 13 bases. Germline loops: CDR1 SGHNT, CDR2 YENEEA. The CDR3 spans 14 residues. The CDR3 loop is CDSSPLAGGYEQFF. DNA of the CDR3: TGTGACAGTAGCCCACTAGCGGGGGGGTATGAGCAGTTCTTC.

In its sample, this clonotype was seen once. Since no conserved phenylalanine or tryptophan closes the CDR3, a read error is the likely cause. It is unclear where the CDR3 begins or ends on the DNA, so no DNA is shown, and the CDR3 is as TCRdb lists it. The chain carries TRBV12-3 or TRBV12-4 and TRBJ2-5; TRBD1, the table's D call, lacks a check against the DNA. The CDR3 length equals 15 residues, ends included. The CDR3 here is CASSTYPWSEETQNL.

As to this clonotype: An end of the junction differs from the germline gene, which may be a read error. The chain joins TRBV6-1 to TRBJ2-2; tentatively, D is TRBD1 or TRBD2 (6 bases each). This CDR3 is 19 amino acids long. CDR1 and CDR2 (germline): MNHNS, SASEGT. CDR3 nucleotide sequence: TGTGCCAGGAGCGAAACCCTTCCCGGGGGCGCCGCGAACACCGGGGAACTGTTTTTT. It codes for CARSETLPGGAANTGELFF.

With regard to this clonotype: This may be a read error, as it is one base from a much larger clone. J is TRBJ2-7 and V is TRBV29-1; a weak D match, TRBD1 (5 bases). The V end lost 3 bases, the J end lost 8 bases, and 20 bases lay between the germline ends. This CDR3 has 14 residues. Germline values: CDR1 SQVTM, CDR2 ANQGSEA. The CDR3 sequence: CSVELDTNRNKQYF. The CDR3 region has the DNA TGCAGCGTTGAGTTGGACACCAATCGCAACAAGCAGTACTTC.

This clonotype was seen just once. A junction boundary mismatches the germline segment, possibly from a read error. The chain joins TRBV11-2 to TRBJ2-7; D is tentatively TRBD1 or TRBD2 (6 bases each). Germline V gene lookup returns CDR1 SGHAT and CDR2 FQNNGV. This CDR3 is built from 16 residues. This CDR3 reads CASTTPVREARGEQYF. For the CDR3, the DNA is TGTGCCAGTACGACTCCTGTGCGAGAGGCAAGGGGGGAGCAATACTTC.

The chain carries TRBV13 and TRBJ2-7; possibly TRBD1 for D (5 bases). Germline CDR1 PRHDT, CDR2 FYEKMQ (reference sequence). The CDR3 spans 15 residues. V was trimmed by 8 bases and J by 8 bases, leaving 25 bases between them. The CDR3 coding sequence is TGTGCCAGCGCTGGATTCGGACACAGCTCCTTCAAGCAGTACTTC. Translating gives CASAGFGHSSFKQYF. The full variable domain, its missing parts supplied by reference TRBV13 and TRBJ2-7, is AAGVIQSPRHLIKEKRETATLKCYPIPRHDTVYWYQQGPGQDPQFLISFYEKMQSDKGSIPDRFSAQQFSDYHSELNMSSLELGDSALYFCASAGFGHSSFKQYFGPGTRLTVT.

The chain couples TRBV6-2 or TRBV6-3 to TRBJ1-5; D possibly corresponds to TRBD1 (6 bases). Germline V gene sequence: CDR1 MNHEY, CDR2 SVGEGT. This CDR3 has 13 amino acids. V was shortened by 2 bases and J by 9 bases, with 11 bases between the two germline ends. The CDR3 region is CASSYRDNWPQHF. For the CDR3, the DNA is TGTGCCAGCAGTTACAGGGACAACTGGCCCCAGCATTTT.

The rearrangement joins TRBV6-1 to TRBJ1-1; D not resolved. V lost 10 bases and J 4 bases, leaving 22 bases between the germline ends. Germline CDR1 is MNHNS and CDR2 is SASEGT. The length of the CDR3 is 15 residues. The CDR3 nucleotides read TGTGCCATTACCATGGAAGGGCTTAGCTGCACTGAAGCTTTCTTT. It encodes CAITMEGLSCTEAFF.

Comments on this clonotype: Germline is not matched at one junction end, which may reflect a read error. The gene calls are TRBV5-6 and TRBJ2-2; D remains unclear. The CDR3 consists of 15 residues. Germline values: CDR1 SGHDT, CDR2 YYEEEE. This chain's CDR3 is CGSRLAPRVTGELFF. The CDR3 DNA follows: TGTGGCAGCAGGTTAGCACCCAGAGTCACCGGGGAGCTGTTTTTT.

The count of this clonotype is one. This sequence may be a read error, since a much larger clone differs from it by one base. V gene TRBV9 combines with J gene TRBJ1-5; a possible D gene is TRBD1 (5 bases). The germline V and J ends were trimmed by 0 bases and 7 bases, with 14 bases remaining between them. The CDR3 loop spans 15 amino acids. Germline lookup yields CDR1 SGDLS and CDR2 YYNGEE. The CDR3 reads CASSVGGSPNQPQHF. In nucleotides, the CDR3 is TGTGCCAGCAGCGTAGGGGGCTCCCCTAACCAGCCCCAGCATTTT. Variable domain in full (rest from reference TRBV9 and TRBJ1-5): DSGVTQTPKHLITATGQRVTLRCSPRSGDLSVYWYQQSLDQGLQFLIQYYNGEERAKGNILERFSAQQFPDLHSELNLSSLELGDSALYFCASSVGGSPNQPQHFGDGTRLSIL.

Comments on this clonotype: At one end, the junction sequence differs from germline, possibly due to a read error. The chain has TRBV11-2 and TRBJ2-5, with TRBD1 matching 10 bases. From germline, CDR1 is SGHAT and CDR2 FQNNGV. This CDR3 is 17 amino acids long. The CDR3 region has the DNA TGCGCCAGCAGCTTAGGCCCCCCGGGACAGGGGTGGGGGACCCATTACTTC. This translates into CASSLGPPGQGWGTHYF.

This clonotype was detected many times. Lacking the conserved final phenylalanine or tryptophan, this CDR3 likely reflects a read error. The chain employs TRBV28 and TRBJ1-2; no clear D. Trimming took off 6 bases at V and 1 base at J, with 12 bases between the two ends. The CDR3 totals 14 residues. The germline V gene encodes CDR1 MDHEN and CDR2 SYDVKM. The CDR3 sequence: CASSYMAVNYGYTL. The CDR3 coding sequence is TGTGCCAGCAGCTACATGGCAGTTAACTATGGCTACACCCTC.